This T cell receptor (beta chain) appears in the sequencing data of a study of T-cell memory formation after mild COVID-19. Study-level background: Among the donors, TCR clusters were largely specific to each donor.

Employing constant-segment primers, 5'RACE generated TCR alpha and TCR beta cDNA libraries bearing sample barcodes and UMIs. TCRdb re-analysed the 5' RACE reads in MiXCR, keeping a single row per CDR3 protein. The sample carries 140,000 to 150,000 distinct CDR3 sequences, less than 25% recorded once. Study-wide points: Clones that contracted from day 15 to 85 were balanced CD4/CD8, while later expanders leaned CD4+. Pre-infection memory already had some responding clones, implying cross-reactive memory joined.

This clonotype was seen only a few times. Its antigen remains unknown. The sequence came from an adult woman who had mild COVID-19 (a few samples of this study predate the infection). Cell type and time point are not known. Specimen: PBMCs or a T cell subset sorted from them (not recorded which).

The CDR3 is CASSYSGGSYEQYF. The CDR3 DNA sequence: TGTGCCAGCAGTTACTCGGGCGGGTCCTACGAGCAGTACTTC. The gene calls are TRBV6-6 and TRBJ2-7, with D possibly matching TRBD2 (5 bases). The CDR3 is made up of 14 amino acids. Trimming took 0 bases from V and 1 from J, leaving 7 bases between them. The germline CDR1 and CDR2 sequences are MNHNY and SVGAGI (reference sequence).